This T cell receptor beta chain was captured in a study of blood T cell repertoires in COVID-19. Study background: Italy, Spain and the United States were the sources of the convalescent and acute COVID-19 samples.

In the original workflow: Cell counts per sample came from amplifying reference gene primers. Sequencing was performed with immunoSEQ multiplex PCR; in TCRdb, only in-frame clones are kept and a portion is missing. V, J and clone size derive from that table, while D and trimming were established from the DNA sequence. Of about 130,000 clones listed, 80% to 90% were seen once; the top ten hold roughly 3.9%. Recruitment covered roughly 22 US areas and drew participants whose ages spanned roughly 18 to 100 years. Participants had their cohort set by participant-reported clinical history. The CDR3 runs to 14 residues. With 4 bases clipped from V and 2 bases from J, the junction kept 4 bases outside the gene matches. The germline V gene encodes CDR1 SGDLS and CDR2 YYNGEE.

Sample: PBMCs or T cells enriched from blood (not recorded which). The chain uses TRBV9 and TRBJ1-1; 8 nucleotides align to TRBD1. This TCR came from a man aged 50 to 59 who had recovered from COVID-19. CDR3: CASSHQGANTEAFF. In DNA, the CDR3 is TGTGCCAGCAGCCATCAGGGGGCTAACACTGAAGCTTTCTTT.